This T cell receptor (beta chain) stems from a study of blood T cells in healthy people across ages. Per sample, at least 5 micrograms of total RNA were extracted. Study-wide results and limits: Estimated diversity across one million T cells was deemed an underestimate. Both higher diversity and more naive CD4+ cells marked long-lived donors when set against aged donors. Nothing was known about donor CMV status, and this possibly confounded expanded clonotype changes.

A sample-barcoded 5' primer and a J-beta primer mix were used in a second PCR of about 6 to 11 cycles. A single record per CDR3 protein comes from TCRdb applying MiXCR to the 5' RACE reads. The sample consists of roughly 2 million distinct CDR3 sequences, around half of them appearing once. The CDR3 consists of 18 residues. The germline CDR1 and CDR2 sequences are MNHEY and SVGEGT. Trimming at V came to 5 bases and at J to 4 bases, leaving 16 bases not matched to a gene. As for this clonotype: Its target is unknown.

Sequencing input: blood. The chain combines TRBV6-2 or TRBV6-3 with TRBJ2-5; 10 positions agree with TRBD2. The clonotype comes from a woman in her 40s in good health. The CDR3 DNA is TGTGCCAGCAGTAGTCCTAGCGGGGGACTACCTCCGAGAGAGACCCAGTACTTC. Translation: CASSSPSGGLPPRETQYF.